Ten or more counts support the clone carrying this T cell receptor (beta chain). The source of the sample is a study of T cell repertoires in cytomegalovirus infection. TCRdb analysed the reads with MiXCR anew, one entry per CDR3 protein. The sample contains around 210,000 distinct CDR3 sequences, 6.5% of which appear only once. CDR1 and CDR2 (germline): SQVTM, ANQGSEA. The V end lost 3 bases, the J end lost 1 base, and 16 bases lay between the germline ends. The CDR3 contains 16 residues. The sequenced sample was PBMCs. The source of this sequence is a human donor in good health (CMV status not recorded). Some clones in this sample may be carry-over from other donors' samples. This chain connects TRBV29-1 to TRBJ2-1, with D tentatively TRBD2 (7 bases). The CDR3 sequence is CSVEGGAIKSYNEQFF. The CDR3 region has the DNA TGCAGCGTTGAGGGGGGGGCCATTAAATCCTACAATGAGCAGTTCTTC.